The rows below give T cell receptor beta chains drawn from one sample of a study of blood T cell repertoires in COVID-19. Produced via immunoSEQ multiplex PCR; TCRdb's table is partial and in-frame only. The profile shows 250,000 to 300,000 clones, approximately 85% of them singletons. The sample was PBMCs or T cells enriched from blood (not recorded which). These TCRs come from a woman aged 45-59 years who had recovered from COVID-19. CDR3s leave out the opening cysteine and the closing phenylalanine or tryptophan. D genes are given only for firm matches.

NA,TRBV28,TRBJ1-4,ASSLYLGVNEKLF
NA,TRBV21-1,TRBJ2-1,ASPDKPTGLAGGVF
TRBD2,TRBV24-1,TRBJ2-6,ATSDPGGTGANVLT
TRBD2,TRBV5-1,TRBJ2-5,ASRPGTSRPLISPFETQY
NA,TRBV10-3,TRBJ1-6,AISVGQFNSPLH
TRBD2,TRBV4-2,TRBJ2-7,ASSPHVGGGITEQY
TRBD1,TRBV19,TRBJ1-5,ASSSTDRGQNQPQH
NA,TRBV5-1,TRBJ2-3,ASSFGRGYTDTQY
NA,TRBV5-1,TRBJ1-1,ASSLVQGRATEAF
NA,TRBV7-9,TRBJ1-4,ASSPGQHTTNEKLF
TRBD2,TRBV12-5,TRBJ2-7,ASGPGLPYEQY
TRBD1,TRBV5-4,TRBJ1-5,ATTDRSRNQPQH
TRBD1,TRBV9,TRBJ1-1,ASSVAPAGGGWTEAF
TRBD1,TRBV19,TRBJ1-2,ASSILRQGVDGYT
TRBD1,TRBV2,TRBJ1-2,ASSWTGSGYGYT
NA,TRBV2,TRBJ1-1,ALLRQTDLDTEAF
NA,TRBV28,TRBJ1-6,ASNQGIPSNSPLH